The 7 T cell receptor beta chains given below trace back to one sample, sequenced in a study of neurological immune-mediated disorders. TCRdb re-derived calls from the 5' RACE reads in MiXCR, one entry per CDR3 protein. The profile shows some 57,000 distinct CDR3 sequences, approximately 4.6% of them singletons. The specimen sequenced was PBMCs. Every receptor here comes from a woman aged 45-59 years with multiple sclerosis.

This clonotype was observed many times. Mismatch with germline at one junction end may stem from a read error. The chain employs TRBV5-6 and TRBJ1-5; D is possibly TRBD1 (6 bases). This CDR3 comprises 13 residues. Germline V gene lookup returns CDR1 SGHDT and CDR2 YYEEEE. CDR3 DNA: TGTGCCAGCAGCCTACGACAGGTTCAGCCCCAGAATTTT. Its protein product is CASSLRQVQPQNF.

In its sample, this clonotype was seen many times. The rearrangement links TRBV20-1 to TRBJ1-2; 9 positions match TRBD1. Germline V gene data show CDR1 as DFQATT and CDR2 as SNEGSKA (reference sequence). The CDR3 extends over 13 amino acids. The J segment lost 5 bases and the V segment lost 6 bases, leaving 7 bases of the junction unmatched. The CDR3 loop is CSAPTGGLYGYTF. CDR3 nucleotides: TGCAGTGCCCCCACAGGGGGCTTATATGGCTACACCTTC.

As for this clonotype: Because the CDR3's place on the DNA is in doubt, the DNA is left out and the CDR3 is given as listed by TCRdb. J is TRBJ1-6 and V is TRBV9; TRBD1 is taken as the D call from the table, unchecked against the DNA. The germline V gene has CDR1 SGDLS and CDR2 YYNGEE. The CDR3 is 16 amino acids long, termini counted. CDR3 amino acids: CASSVGTGTGDSPLNF.

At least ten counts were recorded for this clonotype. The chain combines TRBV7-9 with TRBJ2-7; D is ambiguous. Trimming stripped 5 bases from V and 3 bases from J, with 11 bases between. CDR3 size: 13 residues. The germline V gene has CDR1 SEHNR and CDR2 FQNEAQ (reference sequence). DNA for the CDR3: TGTGCCAGCAGCATTGACCCTTACTACGAGCAGTACGTC. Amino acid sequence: CASSIDPYYEQYV.

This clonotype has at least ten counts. The CDR3 region has the DNA TGCAGCGTTGAAAAGCGAGGCGAATCCTCTGGAAACACCATATATTTT. Protein: CSVEKRGESSGNTIYF. The J gene is TRBJ1-3, the V gene TRBV29-1; no firm D call. This CDR3 is 16 amino acids long. Trimming shortened V by 2 bases and J by 0 bases, and 14 bases separated the two germline ends. The germline gives CDR1 SQVTM, CDR2 ANQGSEA.

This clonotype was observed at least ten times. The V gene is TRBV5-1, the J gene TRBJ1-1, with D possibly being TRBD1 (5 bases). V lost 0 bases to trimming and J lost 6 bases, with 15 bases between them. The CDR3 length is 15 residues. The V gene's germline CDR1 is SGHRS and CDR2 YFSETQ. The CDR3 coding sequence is TGCGCCAGCAGCTTGGCCGTCGCAGGGATATCTGAAGCTTTCTTT. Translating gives CASSLAVAGISEAFF.

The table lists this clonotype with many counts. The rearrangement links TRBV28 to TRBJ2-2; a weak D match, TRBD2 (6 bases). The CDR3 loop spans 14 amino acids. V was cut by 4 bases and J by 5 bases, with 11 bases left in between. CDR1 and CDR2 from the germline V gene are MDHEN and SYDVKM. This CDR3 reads CASSYPGVTGELFF. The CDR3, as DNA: TGTGCCAGCAGTTACCCGGGGGTAACCGGGGAGCTGTTTTTT.